This T cell receptor beta chain originates from a study of glioma-infiltrating T cells. This clonotype has at least ten counts. TCR alpha and beta CDR3 regions were amplified from RNA using iRepertoire nested multiplex PCR. Tissue mRNA or PBMC total RNA, 100-400 ng, went into one-step reverse transcription and amplification. TCRdb processed the multiplex PCR reads anew with MiXCR; each CDR3 protein has one entry. The profile covers 300,000 to 450,000 distinct CDR3 sequences, with 35% to 45% appearing a single time and 9.5% to 15% taken by the ten largest. The CDR3 has 15 residues. Unmatched junction bases numbered 6, after V lost 5 bases and J lost 4 bases. Germline CDR1 reads MDHEN; CDR2 reads SYDVKM.

The sample comprised glioma tissue, nonneoplastic brain tissue, or PBMCs (not recorded which). This clonotype was obtained from a human donor with low-grade glioma or glioblastoma, undergoing nonglioma brain surgery, or in good health (not recorded which). The chain uses TRBV28 and TRBJ2-1; 9 bases agree with TRBD1. CDR3 residues: CASSPPGTGYNEQFF. The CDR3 DNA follows: TGTGCCAGCAGTCCCCCGGGGACAGGGTACAATGAGCAGTTCTTC.